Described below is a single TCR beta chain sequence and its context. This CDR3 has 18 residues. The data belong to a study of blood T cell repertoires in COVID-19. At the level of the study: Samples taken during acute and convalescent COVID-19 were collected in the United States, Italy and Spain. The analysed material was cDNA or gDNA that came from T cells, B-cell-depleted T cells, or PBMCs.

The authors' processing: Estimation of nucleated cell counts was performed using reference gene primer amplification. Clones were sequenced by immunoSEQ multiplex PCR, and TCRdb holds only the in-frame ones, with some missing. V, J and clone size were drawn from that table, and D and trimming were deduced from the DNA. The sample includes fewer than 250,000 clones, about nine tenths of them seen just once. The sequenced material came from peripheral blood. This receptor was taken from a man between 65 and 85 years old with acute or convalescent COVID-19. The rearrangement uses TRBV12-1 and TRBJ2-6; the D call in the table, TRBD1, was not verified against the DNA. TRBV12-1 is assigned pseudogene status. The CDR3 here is CASSARGQAPSGANVLTF. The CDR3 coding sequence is TGTGCCAGCAGCGCGCGGGGACAGGCACCCTCTGGGGCCAACGTCCTGACTTTC.